This TCR beta chain was identified during a study of control samples from healthy donors and cancer patients. TCRdb's table, derived via immunoSEQ multiplex PCR, lists solely in-frame clones and lacks some. Among about 140,000 clones listed, less than 90% were seen once. CDR1 is LNHDA, CDR2 SQIVND, per germline (reference sequence). This CDR3 contains 14 residues. The V end was cut by 3 bases, the J end by 3 bases, with 11 bases between. The source of this sequence is a woman in her 30s in good health. Material for sequencing was blood. This chain uses TRBV19 with TRBJ1-2, with TRBD1 as a possible D gene (5 bases). DNA of the CDR3: TGTGCCAGTAGTATCGGGCAGGGCGACTATGGCTACACCTTC. Amino acid sequence: CASSIGQGDYGYTF.